The text below deals with one T cell receptor (beta chain). The study ran its PCR with 60 Vbeta and 13 Jbeta primers. TCRdb's table, derived via immunoSEQ multiplex PCR, lists solely in-frame clones and lacks some. The repertoire has around 130,000 clones, around 77% of them found once; the top ten carry 5.8%. This entry belongs to a study of cytomegalovirus exposure and HLA in healthy donors. The clonotype was recovered from a man aged 18 to 30 in good health and CMV-seropositive. Sequences were obtained from PBMCs.

CDR3 sequence (DNA): TGTGCCAGCAGCTTATTGAGAACTGGAAACACCATATATTTT. Protein sequence: CASSLLRTGNTIYF. The chain links TRBV7-9 to TRBJ1-3; D unresolved. Per germline, CDR1 SEHNR and CDR2 FQNEAQ (reference sequence). V lost 2 bases, J lost 2 bases, and 7 bases lay in between. The CDR3 totals 14 residues.